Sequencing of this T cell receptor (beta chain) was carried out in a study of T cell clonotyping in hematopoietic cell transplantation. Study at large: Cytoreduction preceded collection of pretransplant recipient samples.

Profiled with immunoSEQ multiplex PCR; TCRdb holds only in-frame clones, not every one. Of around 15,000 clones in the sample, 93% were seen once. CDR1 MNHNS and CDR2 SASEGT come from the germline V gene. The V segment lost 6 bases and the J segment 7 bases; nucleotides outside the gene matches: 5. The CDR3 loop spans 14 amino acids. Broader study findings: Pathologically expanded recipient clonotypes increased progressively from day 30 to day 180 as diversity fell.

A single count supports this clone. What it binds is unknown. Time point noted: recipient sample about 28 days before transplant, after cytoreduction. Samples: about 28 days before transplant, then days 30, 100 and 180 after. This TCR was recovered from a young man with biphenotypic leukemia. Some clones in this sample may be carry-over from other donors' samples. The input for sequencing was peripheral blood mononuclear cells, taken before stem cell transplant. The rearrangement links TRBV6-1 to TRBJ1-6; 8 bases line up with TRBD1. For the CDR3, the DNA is TGTGCCAGCAGGAAACAGGGGGACAATTCACCCCTCCACTTT. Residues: CASRKQGDNSPLHF.